Listed below are T cell receptor beta chains from one sample, sequenced in a study of CD8 T cells in Susac syndrome. TCRdb re-analysed the immunoSEQ multiplex PCR reads in MiXCR, keeping a single row per CDR3 protein. The sample records about 130,000 distinct CDR3 sequences, approximately 94% being singletons. Sample: CD4+ T cells from PBMCs. Receptors were obtained from a human donor with multiple sclerosis. Each CDR3 is given with its conserved first and last residue. Where a row states a size, it is once, few, many or the class of an expanded clone; other rows omit it.

CDR3: CASSLGLAKETQYF
size: .
J: TRBJ2-5
V: TRBV5-4

CDR3: CAWSIGGPGELFF
size: .
J: TRBJ2-2
V: TRBV30

CDR3: CSASPTGRAFF
size: .
J: TRBJ1-1
V: TRBV20-1

CDR3: CASSPRNIADTQYF
size: .
J: TRBJ2-3
V: TRBV18

CDR3: CASSWVPFKSTDTQYF
size: .
J: TRBJ2-3
V: TRBV28

CDR3: CASRLTAMNTEAFF
size: .
J: TRBJ1-1
V: TRBV5-1

CDR3: CASSLTGGTSGSKETQYF
size: .
J: TRBJ2-5
V: TRBV5-1

CDR3: CASSQGASGRPRSGELFF
size: .
J: TRBJ2-2
V: TRBV3-1

CDR3: CASSLRDTRISYEQYF
size: once
J: TRBJ2-7
V: TRBV18

CDR3: CASSQDPGPYEQYF
size: once
J: TRBJ2-7
V: TRBV3-1

CDR3: CASSYSRFSYEQYF
size: few
J: TRBJ2-7
V: TRBV6-2/TRBV6-3

CDR3: CAWSPRSVTGELFF
size: .
J: TRBJ2-2
V: TRBV30

CDR3: CASSTAGTTEAFF
size: .
J: TRBJ1-1
V: TRBV2

CDR3: CAWERSQDEQFF
size: .
J: TRBJ2-1
V: TRBV7-9

CDR3: CASSYALRGGGHYGYTF
size: .
J: TRBJ1-2
V: TRBV6-5

CDR3: CASSLAGQGVQPQHF
size: .
J: TRBJ1-5
V: TRBV2

CDR3: CSVENLLEAFF
size: .
J: TRBJ1-1
V: TRBV29-1

CDR3: CASSLRGLGLSKSEDEQFF
size: few
J: TRBJ2-1
V: TRBV5-8